Sequencing of this TCR beta chain was carried out in a study of T cells in Graves' hyperthyroidism and ophthalmopathy. RNA transcripts yielded amplified TCR beta CDR3 regions. The study used the HTBI primer set for a first-round RT-PCR of the TCR CDR3. TCRdb ran MiXCR on the multiplex PCR reads and lists one entry per CDR3 protein. The table has 90,000 to 120,000 distinct CDR3 sequences, approximately 16% seen once. This clonotype appeared many times. The source of this sequence is a woman aged 45-65 years with Graves' hyperthyroidism. The source material was blood.

CDR3 nucleotides: TGCAGTGCTAAAGAAGACTATGGCTACACCTTC. Its translation is CSAKEDYGYTF. V and J are TRBV20-1 and TRBJ1-2; D not certain. The V gene lost 4 bases and the J gene lost 3 bases, with 6 bases spanning the gap. The CDR3 totals 11 residues. Germline CDR1 DFQATT, CDR2 SNEGSKA (reference sequence).